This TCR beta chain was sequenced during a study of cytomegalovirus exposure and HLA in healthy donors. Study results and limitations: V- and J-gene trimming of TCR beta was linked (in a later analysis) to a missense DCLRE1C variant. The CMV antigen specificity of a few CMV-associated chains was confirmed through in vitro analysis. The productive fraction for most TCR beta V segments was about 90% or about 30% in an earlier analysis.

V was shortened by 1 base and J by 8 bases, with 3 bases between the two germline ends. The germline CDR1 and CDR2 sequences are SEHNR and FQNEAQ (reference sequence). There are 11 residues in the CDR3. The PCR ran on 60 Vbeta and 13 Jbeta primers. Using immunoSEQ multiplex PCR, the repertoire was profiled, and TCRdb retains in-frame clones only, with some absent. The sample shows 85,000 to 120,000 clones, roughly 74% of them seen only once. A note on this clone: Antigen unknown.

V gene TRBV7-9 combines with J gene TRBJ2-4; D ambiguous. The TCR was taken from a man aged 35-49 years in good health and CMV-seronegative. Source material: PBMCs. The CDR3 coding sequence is TGTGCCAGCAGCTTAGTCGACATTCAGTACTTC. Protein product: CASSLVDIQYF.